This TCR beta chain was found in a study of T-cell memory formation after mild COVID-19. For the study at large: Clusters were largely donor specific. General observations from the study: Clones contracting across day 15 to 85 had a balanced CD4/CD8 profile; later expanding clones leaned CD4+.

Turning to this clonotype: No antigen is known for it.

Per the germline V gene, CDR1 is KGHDR and CDR2 is SFDVKD. Trimming cost V 4 bases and J 8 bases, with 10 bases left between them. The CDR3 totals 12 residues. Libraries for TCRalpha and TCRbeta carried sample barcodes and unique molecular identifiers via 5'RACE. TCRdb passed the 5' RACE reads through MiXCR, listing each CDR3 protein once. The sample has about 49,000 distinct CDR3 sequences, around 7.3% seen once. This clonotype was obtained from a man younger than 30 who had mild COVID-19 (a few samples of this study predate the infection). Cell type and time point are not known. Sequencing used PBMCs or a T cell subset sorted from them (not recorded which). The chain carries TRBV24-1 and TRBJ1-2; no reliable D call. CDR3 amino acids: CATSDPFEGYTF. CDR3 in DNA: TGTGCCACCAGTGACCCTTTCGAAGGCTACACCTTC.